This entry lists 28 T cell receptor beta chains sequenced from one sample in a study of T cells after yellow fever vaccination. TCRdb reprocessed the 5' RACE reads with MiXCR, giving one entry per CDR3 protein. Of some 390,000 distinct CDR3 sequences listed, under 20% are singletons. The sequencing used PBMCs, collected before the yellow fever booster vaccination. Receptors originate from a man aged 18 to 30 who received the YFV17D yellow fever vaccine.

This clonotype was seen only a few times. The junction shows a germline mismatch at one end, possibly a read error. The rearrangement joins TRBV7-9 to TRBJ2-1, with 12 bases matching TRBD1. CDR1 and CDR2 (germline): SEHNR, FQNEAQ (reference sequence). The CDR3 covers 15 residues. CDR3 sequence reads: CASSSGQGAYHEQFF. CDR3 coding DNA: TGTGCCAGCAGCTCGGGACAGGGGGCCTACCATGAGCAGTTCTTC.

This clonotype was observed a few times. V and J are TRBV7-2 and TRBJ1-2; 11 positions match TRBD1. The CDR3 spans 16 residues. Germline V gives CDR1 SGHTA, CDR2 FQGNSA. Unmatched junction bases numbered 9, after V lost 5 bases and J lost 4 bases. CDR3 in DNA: TGTGCCAGCAGCCCGCCGGGACAGGGGGTCGGCTATGGCTACACCTTC. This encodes CASSPPGQGVGYGYTF. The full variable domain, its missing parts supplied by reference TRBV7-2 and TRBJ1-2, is GAGVSQSPSNKVTEKGKDVELRCDPISGHTALYWYRQSLGQGLEFLIYFQGNSAPDKSGLPSDRFSAERTGGSVSTLTIQRTQQEDSAVYLCASSPPGQGVGYGYTFGSGTRLTVV.

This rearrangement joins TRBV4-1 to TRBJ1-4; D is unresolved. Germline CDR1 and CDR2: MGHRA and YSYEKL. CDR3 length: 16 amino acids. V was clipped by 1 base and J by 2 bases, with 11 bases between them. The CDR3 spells CASSQVGMGTNEKLFF. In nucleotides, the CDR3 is TGCGCCAGCAGCCAAGTGGGAATGGGTACTAATGAAAAACTGTTTTTT.

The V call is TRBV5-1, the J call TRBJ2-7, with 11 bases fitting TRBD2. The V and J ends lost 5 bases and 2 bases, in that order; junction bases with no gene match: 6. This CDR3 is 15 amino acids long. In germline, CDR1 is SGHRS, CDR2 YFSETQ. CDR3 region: CASSPVSGGAYEQYF. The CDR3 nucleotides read TGCGCCAGCAGTCCCGTTAGCGGGGGGGCCTACGAGCAGTACTTC.

The CDR3 region is CASSPGTGGNYGYTF. CDR3 in DNA: TGTGCCAGCAGTCCCGGGACAGGTGGAAACTATGGCTACACCTTC. The genes are TRBV6-5 and TRBJ1-2; 8 bases fit TRBD1. The CDR3 spans 15 residues. Unmatched junction bases numbered 7, after V lost 5 bases and J lost 2 bases. CDR1 is MNHEY and CDR2 is SVGAGI in the germline V gene.

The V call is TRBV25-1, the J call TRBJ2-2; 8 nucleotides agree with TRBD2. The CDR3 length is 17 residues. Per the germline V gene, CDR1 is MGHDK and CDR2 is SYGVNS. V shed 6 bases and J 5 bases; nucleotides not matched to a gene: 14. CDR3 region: CASSLSLGGGSTGELFF. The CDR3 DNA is TGTGCCAGCAGCCTGAGCCTGGGCGGGGGGAGTACCGGGGAGCTGTTTTTT.

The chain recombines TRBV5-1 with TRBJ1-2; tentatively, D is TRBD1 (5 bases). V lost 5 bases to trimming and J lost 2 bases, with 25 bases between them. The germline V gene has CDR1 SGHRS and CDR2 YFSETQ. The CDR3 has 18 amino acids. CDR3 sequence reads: CASRPQGDRDALNYGYTF. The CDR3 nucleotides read TGCGCCAGCAGGCCCCAAGGGGACCGGGACGCTCTGAACTATGGCTACACCTTC.

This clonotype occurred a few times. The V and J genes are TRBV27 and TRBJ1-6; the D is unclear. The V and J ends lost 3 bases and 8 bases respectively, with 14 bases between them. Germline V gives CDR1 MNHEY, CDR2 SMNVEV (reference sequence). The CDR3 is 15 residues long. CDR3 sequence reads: CASSLLGVNYSPLHF. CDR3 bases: TGTGCCAGCAGTTTGCTCGGGGTGAACTATTCACCCCTCCACTTT.

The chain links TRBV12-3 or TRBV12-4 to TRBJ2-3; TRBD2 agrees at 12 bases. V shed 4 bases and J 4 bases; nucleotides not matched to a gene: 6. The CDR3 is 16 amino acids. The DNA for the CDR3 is TGTGCCAGCAGTTGGGCCTCTAGCGGGGGGGCAGATACGCAGTATTTT. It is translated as CASSWASSGGADTQYF.

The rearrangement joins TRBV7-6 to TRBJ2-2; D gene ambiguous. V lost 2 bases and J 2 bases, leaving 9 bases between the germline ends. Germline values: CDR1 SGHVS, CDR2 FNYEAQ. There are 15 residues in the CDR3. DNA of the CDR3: TGTGCCAGCAGCTTACTTGAAGTCAACACCGGGGAGCTGTTTTTT. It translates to CASSLLEVNTGELFF.

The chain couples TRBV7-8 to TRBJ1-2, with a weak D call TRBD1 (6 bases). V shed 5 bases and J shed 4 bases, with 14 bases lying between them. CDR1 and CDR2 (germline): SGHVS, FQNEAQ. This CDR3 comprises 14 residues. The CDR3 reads CASSPRQGFYGYTF. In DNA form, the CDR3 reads TGTGCCAGCAGCCCTCGGCAGGGGTTCTATGGCTACACCTTC.

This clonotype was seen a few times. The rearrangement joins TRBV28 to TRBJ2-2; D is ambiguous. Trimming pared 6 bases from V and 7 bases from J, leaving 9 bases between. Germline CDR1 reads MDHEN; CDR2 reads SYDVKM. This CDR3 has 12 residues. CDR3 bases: TGTGCCAGCAGCTCCTGGTTCGGGGAGCTGTTTTTT. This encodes CASSSWFGELFF.

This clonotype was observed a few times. DNA of the CDR3: TGTGCCATCGCCGGGGGGGGGCCGAATGAGCAGTTCTTC. Protein sequence: CAIAGGGPNEQFF. This chain connects TRBV10-3 to TRBJ2-1; 8 bases fit TRBD2. Germline lookup yields CDR1 ENHRY and CDR2 SYGVKD. CDR3 size: 13 residues. The V segment lost 8 bases and the J segment 7 bases; nucleotides outside the gene matches: 7.

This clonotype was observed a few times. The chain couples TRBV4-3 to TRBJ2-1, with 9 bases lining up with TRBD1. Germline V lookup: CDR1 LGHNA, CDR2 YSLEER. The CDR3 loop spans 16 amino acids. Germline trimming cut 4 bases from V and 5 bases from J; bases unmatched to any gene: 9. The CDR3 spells CASSLGLDRGNNEQFF. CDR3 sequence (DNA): TGCGCCAGCAGCCTAGGGTTGGACAGGGGCAACAATGAGCAGTTCTTC.

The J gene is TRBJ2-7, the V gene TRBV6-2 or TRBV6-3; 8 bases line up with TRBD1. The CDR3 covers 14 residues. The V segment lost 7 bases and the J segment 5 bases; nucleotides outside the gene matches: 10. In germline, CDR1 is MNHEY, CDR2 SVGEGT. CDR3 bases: TGTGCCAGCAACTCCGGGACAGGCCTCAACGAGCAGTACTTC. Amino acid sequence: CASNSGTGLNEQYF.

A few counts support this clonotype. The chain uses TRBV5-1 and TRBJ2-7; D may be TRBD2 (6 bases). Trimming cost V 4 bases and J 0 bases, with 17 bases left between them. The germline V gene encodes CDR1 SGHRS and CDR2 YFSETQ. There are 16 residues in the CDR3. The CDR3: CASSPGTAEDSYEQYV. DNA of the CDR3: TGCGCCAGCAGCCCCGGGACTGCCGAAGACTCCTACGAGCAGTACGTC.

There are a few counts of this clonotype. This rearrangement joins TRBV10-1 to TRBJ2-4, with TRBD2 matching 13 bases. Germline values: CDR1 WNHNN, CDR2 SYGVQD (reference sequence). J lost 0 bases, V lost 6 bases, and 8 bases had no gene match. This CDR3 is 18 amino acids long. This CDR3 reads CASSLTSGGLLAKNIQYF. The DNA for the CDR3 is TGCGCCAGCAGCTTGACTAGCGGGGGGCTACTAGCCAAAAACATTCAGTACTTC.

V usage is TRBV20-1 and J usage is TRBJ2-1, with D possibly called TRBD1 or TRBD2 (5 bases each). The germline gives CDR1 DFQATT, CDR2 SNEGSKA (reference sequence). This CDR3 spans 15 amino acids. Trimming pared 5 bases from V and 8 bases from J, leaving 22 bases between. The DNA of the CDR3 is TGCAGTGCTCCGCGTGGGGACGGAGTCCCGCATGAGCAGTTCTTC. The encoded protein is CSAPRGDGVPHEQFF.

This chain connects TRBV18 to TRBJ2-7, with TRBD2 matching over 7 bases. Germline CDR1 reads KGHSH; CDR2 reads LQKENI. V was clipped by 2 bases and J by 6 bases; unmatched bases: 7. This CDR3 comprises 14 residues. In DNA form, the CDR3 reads TGTGCCAGCTCACCAAGTGTGACGGGGGGCGAGCAGTACGTC. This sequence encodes CASSPSVTGGEQYV.

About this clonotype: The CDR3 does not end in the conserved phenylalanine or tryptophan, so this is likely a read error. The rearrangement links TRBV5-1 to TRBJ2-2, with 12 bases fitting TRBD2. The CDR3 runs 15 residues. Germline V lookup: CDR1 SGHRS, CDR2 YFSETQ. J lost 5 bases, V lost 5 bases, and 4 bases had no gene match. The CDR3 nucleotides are TGCGCCAGCAGATCCGGACTAGCGGGGACCGGGGAGCTGTTTCTT. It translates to CASRSGLAGTGELFL.

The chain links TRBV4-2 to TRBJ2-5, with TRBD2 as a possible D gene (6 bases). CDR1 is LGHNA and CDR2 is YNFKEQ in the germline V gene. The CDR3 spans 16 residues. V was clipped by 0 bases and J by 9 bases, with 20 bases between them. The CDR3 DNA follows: TGTGCCAGCAGCCAAGAGTCTGGGGGGACCGTAAGAGCCCAGTACTTC. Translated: CASSQESGGTVRAQYF.

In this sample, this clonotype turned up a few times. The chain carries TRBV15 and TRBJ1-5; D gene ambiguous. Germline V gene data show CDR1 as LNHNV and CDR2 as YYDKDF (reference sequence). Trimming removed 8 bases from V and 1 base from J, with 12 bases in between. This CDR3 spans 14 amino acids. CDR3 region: CATHNPGSNQPQHF. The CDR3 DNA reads TGTGCCACCCATAATCCCGGGAGCAATCAGCCCCAGCATTTT.

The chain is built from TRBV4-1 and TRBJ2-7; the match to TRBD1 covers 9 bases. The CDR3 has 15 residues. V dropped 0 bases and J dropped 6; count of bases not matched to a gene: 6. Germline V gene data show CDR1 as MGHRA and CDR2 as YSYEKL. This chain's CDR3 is CASSQEQGAQGEQYV. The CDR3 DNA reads TGCGCCAGCAGCCAAGAACAGGGGGCGCAAGGCGAGCAGTACGTC.

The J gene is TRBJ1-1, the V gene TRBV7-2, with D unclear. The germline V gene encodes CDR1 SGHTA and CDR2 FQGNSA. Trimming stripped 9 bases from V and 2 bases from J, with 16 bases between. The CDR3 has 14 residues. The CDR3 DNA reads TGTGCCAGTAGAAATGGACCGAGCAACACTGAAGCTTTCTTT. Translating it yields CASRNGPSNTEAFF.

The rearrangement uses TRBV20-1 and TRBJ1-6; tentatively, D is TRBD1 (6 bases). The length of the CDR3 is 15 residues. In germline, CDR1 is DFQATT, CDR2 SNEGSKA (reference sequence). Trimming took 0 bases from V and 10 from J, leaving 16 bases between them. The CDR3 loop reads CSARDLQGTRSPLHF. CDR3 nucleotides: TGCAGTGCTAGAGATCTCCAGGGGACGAGATCACCCCTCCACTTT.

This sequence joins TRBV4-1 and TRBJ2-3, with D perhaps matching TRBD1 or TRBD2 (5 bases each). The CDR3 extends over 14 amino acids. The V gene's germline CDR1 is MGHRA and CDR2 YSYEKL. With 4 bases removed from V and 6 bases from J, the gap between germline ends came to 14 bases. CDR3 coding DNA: TGCGCCAGCAGCCCACGTGAGGGGTTCGATACGCAGTATTTT. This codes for CASSPREGFDTQYF.

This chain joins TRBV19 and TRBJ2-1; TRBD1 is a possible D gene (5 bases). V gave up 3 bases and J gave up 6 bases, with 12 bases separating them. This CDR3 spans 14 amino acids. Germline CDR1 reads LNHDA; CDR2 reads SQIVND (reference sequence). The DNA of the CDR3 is TGTGCCAGTAGTATGGGGCCGGCGCTCAATGAGCAGTTCTTC. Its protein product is CASSMGPALNEQFF.

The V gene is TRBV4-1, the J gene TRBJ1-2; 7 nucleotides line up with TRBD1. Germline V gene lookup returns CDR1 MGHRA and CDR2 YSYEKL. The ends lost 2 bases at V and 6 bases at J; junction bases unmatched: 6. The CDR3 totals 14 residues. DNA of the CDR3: TGCGCCAGCAGCCAATTAGACAGGGACGATGGCTACACCTTC. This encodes CASSQLDRDDGYTF.